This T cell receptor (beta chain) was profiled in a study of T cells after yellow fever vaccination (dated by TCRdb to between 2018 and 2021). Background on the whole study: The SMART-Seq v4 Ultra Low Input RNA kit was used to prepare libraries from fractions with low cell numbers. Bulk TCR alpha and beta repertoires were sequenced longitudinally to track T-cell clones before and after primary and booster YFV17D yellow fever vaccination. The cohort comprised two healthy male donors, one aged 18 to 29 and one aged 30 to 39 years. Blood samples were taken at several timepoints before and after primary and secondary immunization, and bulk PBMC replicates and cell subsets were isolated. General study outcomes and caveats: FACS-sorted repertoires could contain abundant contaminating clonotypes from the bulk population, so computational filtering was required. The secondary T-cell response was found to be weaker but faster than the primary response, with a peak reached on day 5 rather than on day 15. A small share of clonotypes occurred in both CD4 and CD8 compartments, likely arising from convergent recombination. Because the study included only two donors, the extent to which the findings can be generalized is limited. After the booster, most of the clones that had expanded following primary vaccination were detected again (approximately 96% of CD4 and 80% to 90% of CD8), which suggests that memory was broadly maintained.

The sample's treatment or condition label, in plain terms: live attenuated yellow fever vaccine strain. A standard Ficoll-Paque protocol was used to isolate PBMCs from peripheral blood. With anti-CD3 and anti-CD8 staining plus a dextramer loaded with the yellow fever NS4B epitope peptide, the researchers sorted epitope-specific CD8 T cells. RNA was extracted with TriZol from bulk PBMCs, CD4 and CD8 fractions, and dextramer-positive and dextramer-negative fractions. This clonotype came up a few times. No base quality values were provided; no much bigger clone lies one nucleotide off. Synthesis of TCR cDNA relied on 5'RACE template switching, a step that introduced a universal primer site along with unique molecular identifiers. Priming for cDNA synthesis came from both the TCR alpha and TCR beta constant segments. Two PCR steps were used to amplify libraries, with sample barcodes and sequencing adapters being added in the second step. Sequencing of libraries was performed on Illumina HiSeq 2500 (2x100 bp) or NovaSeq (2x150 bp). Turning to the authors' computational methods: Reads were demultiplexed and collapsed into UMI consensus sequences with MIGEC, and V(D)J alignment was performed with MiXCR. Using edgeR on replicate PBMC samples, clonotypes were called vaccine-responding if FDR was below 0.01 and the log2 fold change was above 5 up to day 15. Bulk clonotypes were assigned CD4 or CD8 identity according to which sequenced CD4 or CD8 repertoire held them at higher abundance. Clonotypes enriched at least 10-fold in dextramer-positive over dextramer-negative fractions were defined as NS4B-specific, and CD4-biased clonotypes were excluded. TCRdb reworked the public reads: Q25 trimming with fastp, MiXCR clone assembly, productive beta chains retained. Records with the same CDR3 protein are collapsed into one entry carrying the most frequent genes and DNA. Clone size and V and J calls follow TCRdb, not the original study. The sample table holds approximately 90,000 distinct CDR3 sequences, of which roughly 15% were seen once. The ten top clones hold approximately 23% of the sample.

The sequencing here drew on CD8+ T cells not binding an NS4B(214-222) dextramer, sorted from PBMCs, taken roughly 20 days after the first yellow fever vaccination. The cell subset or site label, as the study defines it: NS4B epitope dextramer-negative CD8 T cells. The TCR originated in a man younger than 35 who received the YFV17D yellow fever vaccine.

In nucleotide form, the sequence is TGTGCCAGCAGCTCCGAATTTGAGCGGGGGACCTACAATGAGCAGTTCTTC. Translation gives CASSSEFERGTYNEQFF. The chain joins TRBV7-3 to TRBJ2-1; a stretch of 8 junction bases matches TRBD2. CDR3 length: 17 amino acids, cysteine to phenylalanine. Only the CDR3 DNA stays, 51 bases, in frame from base 1. CDR1 and CDR2 are drawn from the germline V gene: SGHTA, FQGTGA. V is pruned by 4 bases and J by 2 bases, leaving 10 bases of the junction without a gene match.